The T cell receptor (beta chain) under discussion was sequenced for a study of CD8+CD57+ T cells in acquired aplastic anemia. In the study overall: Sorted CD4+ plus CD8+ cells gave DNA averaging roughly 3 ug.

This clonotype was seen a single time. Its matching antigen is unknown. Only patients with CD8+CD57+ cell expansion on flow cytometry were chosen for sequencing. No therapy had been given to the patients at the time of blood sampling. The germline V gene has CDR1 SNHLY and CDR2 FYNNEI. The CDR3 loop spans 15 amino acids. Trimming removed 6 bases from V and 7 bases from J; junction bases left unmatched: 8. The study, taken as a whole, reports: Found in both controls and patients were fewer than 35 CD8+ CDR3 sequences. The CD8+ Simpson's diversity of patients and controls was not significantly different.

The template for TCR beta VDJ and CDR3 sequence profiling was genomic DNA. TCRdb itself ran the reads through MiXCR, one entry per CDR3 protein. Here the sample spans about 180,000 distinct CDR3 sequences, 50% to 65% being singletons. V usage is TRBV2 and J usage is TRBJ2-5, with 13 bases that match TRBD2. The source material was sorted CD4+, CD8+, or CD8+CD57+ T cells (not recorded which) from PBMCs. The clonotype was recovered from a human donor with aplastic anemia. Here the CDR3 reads CASRGLAGASGTQYF. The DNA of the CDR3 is TGTGCCAGCAGAGGACTAGCGGGGGCCTCAGGGACCCAGTACTTC.